Shown below are 12 T cell receptor beta chains from a single sample sequenced in a study of blood T cell repertoires in COVID-19. Some clones are missing from TCRdb's copy, which holds only in-frame ones; the method was immunoSEQ multiplex PCR. The sample comprises more than 350,000 clones, 80% to 90% of which are singletons, and over 0.95% rests with the top ten. The sequencing sample was made of PBMCs or T cells enriched from blood (not recorded which). Every receptor here comes from a man between 18 and 35 years old who had recovered from COVID-19.

The chain recombines TRBV7-9 with TRBJ1-1; 7 bases are shared with TRBD1. Per the germline V gene, CDR1 is SEHNR and CDR2 is FQNEAQ (reference sequence). J lost 1 base, V lost 3 bases, and 2 bases had no gene match. The length of the CDR3 is 14 residues. The CDR3 nucleotides are TGTGCCAGCAGCTTGACAGGGCAGAACACTGAAGCTTTCTTT. Amino acid sequence: CASSLTGQNTEAFF.

The CDR3 nucleotides are TGTGCCAGCAGTCCGTCAGGCGGGGCCAACGTCCTGACTTTC. This encodes CASSPSGGANVLTF. V is TRBV6-5 and J is TRBJ2-6; D is unresolved. CDR1 and CDR2 (germline): MNHEY, SVGAGI. There are 14 residues in the CDR3. The germline V and J ends were trimmed by 5 bases and 4 bases, with 9 bases remaining between them.

This chain links TRBV6-5 with TRBJ2-5, with 7 bases matching TRBD1. The germline V gene encodes CDR1 MNHEY and CDR2 SVGAGI. The trim removed 10 bases at V and 4 bases at J, leaving 6 bases unmatched. The CDR3 consists of 12 residues. The CDR3 sequence: CATTGKGETQYF. The CDR3 nucleotides are TGTGCCACGACAGGGAAAGGAGAGACCCAGTACTTC.

This clone showed up just a few times. Additional DNA sequences in this sample encode the identical CDR3. J is TRBJ1-5 and V is TRBV7-9, with 9 bases fitting TRBD1. Germline CDR1 SEHNR, CDR2 FQNEAQ (reference sequence). This CDR3 has 14 amino acids. The J segment lost 6 bases and the V segment lost 3 bases, leaving 3 bases of the junction unmatched. Here the CDR3 DNA reads TGTGCCAGCAGCTTGGGACAGGGCGGTCAGCCCCAGCATTTT. Protein product: CASSLGQGGQPQHF. Looking up the rest from reference TRBV7-9 and TRBJ1-5 gives the full variable domain: DTGVSQNPRHKITKRGQNVTFRCDPISEHNRLYWYRQTLGQGPEFLTYFQNEAQLEKSRLLSDRFSAERPKGSFSTLEIQRTEQGDSAMYLCASSLGQGGQPQHFGDGTRLSIL.

This clone came up a few times. The CDR3 here is CASSQGVMGTGAEQYF. In DNA, the CDR3 is TGTGCCAGCAGCCAAGGGGTCATGGGGACAGGGGCAGAGCAGTACTTC. This chain uses TRBV14 with TRBJ2-7; 10 bases align to TRBD1. Germline-derived CDR1 and CDR2 are SGHDN and FVKESK. With V trimmed by 1 base and J by 7 bases, 10 bases remained unmatched. This CDR3 has 16 residues.

The chain recombines TRBV27 with TRBJ1-6; D is unclear. Germline V lookup: CDR1 MNHEY, CDR2 SMNVEV (reference sequence). V was clipped by 2 bases and J by 6 bases, with 14 bases between them. There are 16 residues in the CDR3. CDR3 sequence (DNA): TGTGCCAGCAGTTTAGGCCACCCGGGGAGTAATTCACCCCTCCACTTT. It translates to CASSLGHPGSNSPLHF.

A single count supports this clone. The rearrangement uses TRBV14 and TRBJ2-5; D may be TRBD2 (6 bases). Trimming pared 4 bases from V and 5 bases from J, leaving 17 bases between. CDR1 SGHDN and CDR2 FVKESK come from the germline V gene. This CDR3 is built from 15 residues. The CDR3 loop is CASSPTIRLEETQYF. Here the CDR3 DNA reads TGTGCCAGCAGCCCTACCATTCGACTAGAGGAGACCCAGTACTTC.

CDR3 in DNA: TGCGCCAGCAGCTGGAACGGGGGAGTGGGACAGCCCCAGCATTTT. This encodes CASSWNGGVGQPQHF. The V and J genes are TRBV5-1 and TRBJ1-5, with a weak D call TRBD1 (5 bases). Trimming pared 3 bases from V and 7 bases from J, leaving 17 bases between. The CDR3 extends over 15 amino acids. Germline CDR1 SGHRS, CDR2 YFSETQ.

J is TRBJ2-7 and V is TRBV5-4, with 11 bases that match TRBD2. Germline V gives CDR1 SGHNT, CDR2 YYREEE (reference sequence). CDR3 length equals 16 residues. The junction had 4 bases not matched to a gene; V was cut back by 0 bases and J by 2 bases. The chain's CDR3 is CASSLEGLADPYEQYF. CDR3 DNA sequence: TGTGCCAGCAGCTTGGAGGGACTAGCGGACCCCTACGAGCAGTACTTC.

CDR3 nucleotide sequence: TGTGCCAGCAGTGAACGCCCCGGGACAGCCTTTACGTCCTCCTACGAGCAGTACTTC. Amino acid sequence: CASSERPGTAFTSSYEQYF. The chain joins TRBV6-1 to TRBJ2-7, with TRBD1 matching 7 bases. The germline V gene encodes CDR1 MNHNS and CDR2 SASEGT. The junction had 16 bases not matched to a gene; V was cut back by 2 bases and J by 0 bases. The CDR3 loop spans 19 amino acids.

The V gene is TRBV6-2 or TRBV6-3, the J gene TRBJ2-2; possible D gene TRBD2, 5 bases. V dropped 2 bases and J dropped 0 bases, with 19 bases sitting between them. CDR1 MNHEY and CDR2 SVGEGT come from the germline V gene. This CDR3 comprises 19 residues. The CDR3 coding sequence is TGTGCCAGCAGTTACCCCACGGGGTGGCATCCCTCGAACACCGGGGAGCTGTTTTTT. Amino acid sequence: CASSYPTGWHPSNTGELFF.

As DNA, the CDR3 is TGTGCCAGTAGTACAGGGACAGTCAATCAGCCCCAGCATTTT. Residues: CASSTGTVNQPQHF. The chain is built from TRBV19 and TRBJ1-5; 7 bases fit TRBD1. There are 14 residues in the CDR3. Germline CDR1 is LNHDA and CDR2 is SQIVND (reference sequence). Trimming cost V 4 bases and J 3 bases; bases outside gene matches: 3.